A single sample is the source of the 18 T cell receptor beta chains below, sequenced in a study of PD-L1 blockade in urothelial cancer. Using immunoSEQ multiplex PCR, the repertoire was profiled, and TCRdb retains in-frame clones only, with some absent. The profile covers tens of thousands of clones, with around 84% appearing a single time and 2% to 2.5% taken by the ten largest. Time point given: pretreatment peripheral blood. Source: PBMCs, taken around atezolizumab (anti-PD-L1) treatment. The receptor set was obtained from a man aged 55 to 70 with urothelial cancer.

The chain couples TRBV6-5 to TRBJ2-7; 9 bases map to TRBD2. Trimming cost V 0 bases and J 0 bases; bases outside gene matches: 3. Germline V gives CDR1 MNHEY, CDR2 SVGAGI. CDR3 length equals 16 residues. In nucleotides, the CDR3 is TGTGCCAGCAGTTACTCCTTAGCGGGGGCCTCCTACGAGCAGTACTTC. Residues: CASSYSLAGASYEQYF.

The J gene is TRBJ2-3, the V gene TRBV10-1; 10 bases fit TRBD2. This CDR3 contains 17 residues. The germline V gene encodes CDR1 WNHNN and CDR2 SYGVQD (reference sequence). Losses at the gene ends were 6 bases for V and 4 bases for J; bases not matched to a gene: 13. The CDR3 spells CASRVLAGQRDPDTQYF. CDR3 nucleotides: TGCGCCAGCAGAGTACTAGCGGGACAAAGGGACCCAGATACGCAGTATTTT.

This chain uses TRBV11-2 with TRBJ2-1, with 14 bases aligning to TRBD2. Germline CDR1 and CDR2: SGHAT and FQNNGV. The ends lost 5 bases at V and 7 bases at J; junction bases unmatched: 7. The CDR3 runs 16 residues. The CDR3 sequence is CASSGRLAGGPNEQFF. CDR3 nucleotide sequence: TGTGCCAGCAGCGGGCGACTAGCGGGGGGGCCAAATGAGCAGTTCTTC.

This chain joins TRBV9 and TRBJ2-1, with 8 bases aligning to TRBD2. Germline trimming cut 0 bases from V and 6 bases from J; bases unmatched to any gene: 5. The CDR3 is 15 residues long. Germline CDR1 reads SGDLS; CDR2 reads YYNGEE. The CDR3 protein is CASSVVGGGLNEQFF. The DNA for the CDR3 is TGTGCCAGCAGCGTAGTCGGCGGGGGGCTCAATGAGCAGTTCTTC. Full variable domain (outside the CDR3, taken from reference TRBV9 and TRBJ2-1): DSGVTQTPKHLITATGQRVTLRCSPRSGDLSVYWYQQSLDQGLQFLIQYYNGEERAKGNILERFSAQQFPDLHSELNLSSLELGDSALYFCASSVVGGGLNEQFFGPGTRLTVL.

This clone was observed a few times. The rearrangement links TRBV2 to TRBJ2-6; D gene unclear. CDR3 size: 15 residues. Trimming shortened V by 6 bases and J by 0 bases, and 9 bases separated the two germline ends. Per germline, CDR1 SNHLY and CDR2 FYNNEI. The CDR3 coding sequence is TGTGCCAGCAGGGCCTTGGCCTCTGGGGCCAACGTCCTGACTTTC. It specifies CASRALASGANVLTF.

Regarding this clone: Germline and junction disagree at one end, which may indicate a read error. The chain couples TRBV7-3 to TRBJ2-1; TRBD2 agrees at 10 bases. CDR1 and CDR2 (germline): SGHTA, FQGTGA. The length of the CDR3 is 15 residues. Here the CDR3 reads CASRLSGGASGEQFF. The CDR3 DNA reads TGTGCCAGCAGGTTAAGCGGGGGGGCGTCCGGTGAGCAGTTCTTC.

This clone turned up a few times. This CDR3 reads CASSFFTGPRGTGELFF. In DNA, the CDR3 is TGTGCCAGCAGTTTCTTTACAGGGCCTCGGGGCACCGGGGAGCTGTTTTTT. V is TRBV28 and J is TRBJ2-2, with D possibly TRBD1 on 6 matching bases. V gave up 3 bases and J gave up 4 bases, with 18 bases separating them. The CDR3 extends over 17 amino acids. Germline V gene data show CDR1 as MDHEN and CDR2 as SYDVKM.

The V and J genes are TRBV7-8 and TRBJ1-2, with 8 bases fitting TRBD1. J was trimmed by 4 bases and V by 5 bases; bases with no gene match: 9. In germline, CDR1 is SGHVS, CDR2 FQNEAQ. CDR3 length equals 15 residues. The chain's CDR3 is CASSPPGGAGYGYTF. CDR3 nucleotides: TGTGCCAGCAGCCCCCCAGGGGGCGCGGGCTATGGCTACACCTTC.

This clone occurred a few times. This rearrangement joins TRBV21-1 to TRBJ2-5; the table's D call, TRBD2, was not checked against the DNA. TRBV21-1 is annotated as a pseudogene. This CDR3 is 9 amino acids long. CDR3 coding DNA: TGTGCCAGCGAGGGGACCCAGTACTTC. Protein product: CASEGTQYF.

In its sample, this clone was seen a few times. The V and J genes are TRBV20-1 and TRBJ1-1; D gene unclear. CDR3 length: 11 residues. Germline lookup yields CDR1 DFQATT and CDR2 SNEGSKA (reference sequence). The CDR3 loop is CTAGGDTEAFF. The CDR3 DNA is TGCACCGCGGGCGGAGACACTGAAGCTTTCTTT.

This clone was counted between two and nine times. The chain employs TRBV5-1 and TRBJ2-7; 10 bases are shared with TRBD2. The CDR3 consists of 15 residues. Germline V gene sequence: CDR1 SGHRS, CDR2 YFSETQ. The trim removed 4 bases at V and 3 bases at J, leaving 7 bases unmatched. CDR3 DNA: TGCGCCAGCAGCGCCTGGACTAGCGGCGGCTACGAGCAGTACTTC. Amino acid sequence: CASSAWTSGGYEQYF.

This clone was seen more than once but under ten times. The chain recombines TRBV7-2 with TRBJ2-5, with TRBD2 identical over 7 bases. V dropped 2 bases and J dropped 1; count of bases not matched to a gene: 1. Germline V gene sequence: CDR1 SGHTA, CDR2 FQGNSA. The CDR3 sequence is 14 residues long. CDR3 residues: CASSLSGGQETQYF. Written as DNA, the CDR3 is TGTGCCAGCAGCTTATCGGGGGGCCAAGAGACCCAGTACTTC. Complete variable domain (other parts from reference TRBV7-2 and TRBJ2-5): GAGVSQSPSNKVTEKGKDVELRCDPISGHTALYWYRQSLGQGLEFLIYFQGNSAPDKSGLPSDRFSAERTGGSVSTLTIQRTQQEDSAVYLCASSLSGGQETQYFGPGTRLLVL.

The chain is built from TRBV10-3 and TRBJ2-5; 11 nucleotides agree with TRBD2. Germline V gene sequence: CDR1 ENHRY, CDR2 SYGVKD. Germline trimming cut 6 bases from V and 0 bases from J; bases unmatched to any gene: 3. The CDR3 sequence is 15 residues long. The CDR3 is CAIRPGLADQETQYF. The CDR3 coding sequence is TGTGCCATCAGGCCGGGACTAGCGGACCAAGAGACCCAGTACTTC.

The chain combines TRBV5-1 with TRBJ2-5, with 10 bases lining up with TRBD2. V lost 0 bases and J lost 0; bases outside the gene matches: 8. CDR1 and CDR2 (germline): SGHRS, YFSETQ. The CDR3 length is 18 residues. Written as DNA, the CDR3 is TGCGCCAGCAGCTTGGGTGGTAGCGGGGGGCCCCACCAAGAGACCCAGTACTTC. This encodes CASSLGGSGGPHQETQYF.

Ten or more counts support this clone. The chain uses TRBV6-5 and TRBJ2-7, with TRBD1 matching 12 bases. Losses at the gene ends were 4 bases for V and 7 bases for J; bases not matched to a gene: 8. Germline-derived CDR1 and CDR2 are MNHEY and SVGAGI. The CDR3 has 15 residues. The CDR3 region has the DNA TGTGCCAGCAGTTCCACCGGGACAGGGGGCGGTGAGCAGTACTTC. It yields the protein CASSSTGTGGGEQYF.

The J gene is TRBJ1-5, the V gene TRBV5-1; D gene uncertain. Germline CDR1 is SGHRS and CDR2 is YFSETQ. V gave up 4 bases and J gave up 6 bases, with 17 bases separating them. The CDR3 extends over 15 amino acids. The DNA for the CDR3 is TGCGCCAGCAGCCCCCATGGGGAGCCGGGTCAGCCCCAGCATTTT. Its protein product is CASSPHGEPGQPQHF.

The chain recombines TRBV7-8 with TRBJ2-1, with 14 bases lining up with TRBD2. Germline lookup yields CDR1 SGHVS and CDR2 FQNEAQ. The V and J ends lost 5 bases and 8 bases, in that order; junction bases with no gene match: 20. The CDR3 consists of 20 residues. The CDR3 protein is CASSPAGTLGLAGERDEQFF. The CDR3 DNA sequence: TGTGCCAGCAGCCCGGCCGGGACACTGGGACTAGCGGGAGAAAGGGATGAGCAGTTCTTC. The full variable domain, with the rest looked up from reference TRBV7-8 and TRBJ2-1, is GAGVSQSPRYKVAKRGQDVALRCDPISGHVSLFWYQQALGQGPEFLTYFQNEAQLDKSGLPSDRFFAERPEGSVSTLKIQRTQQEDSAVYLCASSPAGTLGLAGERDEQFFGPGTRLTVL.

The chain uses TRBV28 and TRBJ2-7, with 7 positions matching TRBD2. V lost 4 bases and J lost 1; bases outside the gene matches: 4. The CDR3 is made up of 14 amino acids. Germline loops: CDR1 MDHEN, CDR2 SYDVKM. As DNA, the CDR3 is TGTGCCAGCAGTTCAGCGGGAACATCCTACGAGCAGTACTTC. It encodes CASSSAGTSYEQYF.